The T cell receptor beta chain under discussion was sequenced for a study of blood T cell repertoires in COVID-19. Study as a whole: The samples span acute and convalescent COVID-19 from the United States, Italy and Spain. Sample material is recorded as cDNA or gDNA derived from T cells, B-cell-depleted T cells, or PBMCs.

The CDR3 consists of 14 residues. V trimming: 7 bases; J trimming: 1 base; junction bases outside the gene matches: 5. Germline V gene data show CDR1 as SGDLS and CDR2 as YYNGEE. Original analysis: Estimates of nucleated cell counts were drawn from the amplification of reference gene primers. Clones were read by immunoSEQ multiplex PCR, and TCRdb kept only the in-frame ones, dropping some. V, J and clone size are taken as reported in that table, and D and trimming were inferred from the DNA itself. Of roughly 200,000 clones listed, around 90% are singletons. The chain couples TRBV9 to TRBJ1-5, with 7 bases aligning to TRBD1. Sequences were obtained from peripheral blood. This receptor was identified in a man between 60 and 75 years old with acute or convalescent COVID-19. CDR3 in amino acids: CASPPDRSNQPQHF. The CDR3 nucleotides read TGTGCCAGCCCCCCGGACAGGAGCAATCAGCCCCAGCATTTT.